This entry features one TCR beta chain sequence. These data are taken from a study of blood T cell repertoires in COVID-19. About the research overall: COVID-19 samples, acute and convalescent, were from the United States, Italy and Spain. PBMCs, B-cell-depleted T cells, or T cells provided the cDNA or gDNA that made up the material.

From germline, CDR1 is GTSNPN and CDR2 SVGIG (reference sequence). The CDR3 loop spans 12 amino acids. Between the trimmed V and J ends, which lost 6 bases and 3 bases, there was a span of 12 bases. Authors' processing steps: Reference gene primer amplification yielded estimated nucleated cell counts. The table came from immunoSEQ multiplex PCR; TCRdb's copy has only in-frame clones and leaves some out. The D gene and trimming were derived from the DNA, and the V and J assignments and clone size from that table. The sample carries roughly 330,000 clones, roughly 90% recorded once. The sequenced sample was peripheral blood. The clonotype was recovered from a woman aged 50 to 60 with active or convalescent COVID-19. The chain links TRBV30 to TRBJ2-7; D may be TRBD1 (6 bases). The CDR3 DNA reads TGTGCCTGTCGACAGGCGATCTACGAGCAGTACTTC. It specifies CACRQAIYEQYF.